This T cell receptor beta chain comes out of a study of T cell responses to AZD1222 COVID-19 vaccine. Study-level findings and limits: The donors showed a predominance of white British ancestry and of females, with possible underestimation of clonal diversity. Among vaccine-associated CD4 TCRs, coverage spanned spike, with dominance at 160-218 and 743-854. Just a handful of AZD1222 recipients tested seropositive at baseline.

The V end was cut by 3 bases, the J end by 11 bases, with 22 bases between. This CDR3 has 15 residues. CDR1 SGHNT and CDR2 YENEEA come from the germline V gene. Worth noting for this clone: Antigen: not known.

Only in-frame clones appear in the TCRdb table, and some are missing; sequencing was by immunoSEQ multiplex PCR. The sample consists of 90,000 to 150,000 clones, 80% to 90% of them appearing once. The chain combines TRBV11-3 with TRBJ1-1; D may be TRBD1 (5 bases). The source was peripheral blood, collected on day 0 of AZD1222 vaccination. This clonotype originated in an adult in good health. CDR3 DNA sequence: TGTGCCAGCAGCTTCTTCACCGTCCGGATGGGGGACGCTTTCTTT. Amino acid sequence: CASSFFTVRMGDAFF. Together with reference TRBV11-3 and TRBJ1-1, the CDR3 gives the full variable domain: EAGVVQSPRYKIIEKKQPVAFWCNPISGHNTLYWYLQNLGQGPELLIRYENEEAVDDSQLPKDRFSAERLKGVDSTLKIQPAELGDSAVYLCASSFFTVRMGDAFFGQGTRLTVV.